A single T cell receptor beta chain is shown here with its context. This entry belongs to a study of blood T cell repertoires in COVID-19. Study summary: PBMCs, B-cell-depleted T cells, or T cells provided the cDNA or gDNA that made up the material.

V lost 3 bases and J lost 8, with 8 bases in between. The CDR3 has 13 residues. Germline CDR1 is MNHEY and CDR2 is SVGAGI. The table came from immunoSEQ multiplex PCR; TCRdb's copy has only in-frame clones and leaves some out. This sample has 300,000 to 350,000 clones; roughly 90% occur once, and the top ten carry around 9.9%. This chain uses TRBV6-5 with TRBJ1-6; D is undetermined. The sequenced material came from peripheral blood. This clonotype originated in a man younger than 40 with COVID-19, enrolled during active disease. In DNA form, the CDR3 reads TGTGCCAGCAGTTATCGGGGAGATTCACCCCTCCACTTT. It encodes CASSYRGDSPLHF.